This T cell receptor (beta chain) stems from a study of beta chain features in type 1 diabetes. Every bit of the isolated RNA underwent reverse transcription, so sequencing read expressed TCRB transcripts. Generated by immunoSEQ multiplex PCR, the TCRdb table keeps only in-frame clones and is missing some. Here the sample spans more than 300,000 clones, roughly 12% being singletons. This clone occurred a few times. What it binds is not known. General study points: All four CD4+ subsets from Type 1 diabetes patients carried moderately but significantly shorter TCRB CDR3s.

The sequenced sample was naive CD4+ T cells from blood. This clonotype was sampled from a woman aged 18-29 years with type 1 diabetes.

CDR3 nucleotides: TGTGCCAGCAGCTACTACACGACAGGTGCCGAGCAGTACTTC. Translation gives CASSYYTTGAEQYF. The chain uses TRBV7-2 and TRBJ2-7; D is possibly TRBD1 (6 bases). CDR1 SGHTA and CDR2 FQGNSA come from the germline V gene. Between the trimmed V and J ends, which lost 4 bases and 6 bases, there was a span of 16 bases. The CDR3 runs to 14 residues. Together with reference TRBV7-2 and TRBJ2-7, the CDR3 gives the full variable domain: GAGVSQSPSNKVTEKGKDVELRCDPISGHTALYWYRQSLGQGLEFLIYFQGNSAPDKSGLPSDRFSAERTGGSVSTLTIQRTQQEDSAVYLCASSYYTTGAEQYFGPGTRLTVT.